The 10 T cell receptor beta chains listed next were all sequenced from one sample in a study of T-cell reconstitution after alpha-beta-depleted transplantation in children. This sample's TCRbeta library carried unique molecular identifier barcodes. TCRdb re-called the PCR reads with MiXCR, one entry per CDR3 protein. In the table there are about 310,000 distinct CDR3 sequences, roughly 21% of which are singletons. Specimen: PBMCs, mostly from graft donor cells, collected 180 days after TCRalphabeta/CD19-depleted stem cell transplant. All receptors derive from a male patient between 5 and 17 years old who had a stem cell transplant for acute lymphoblastic leukemia, so the T cells may come from the graft donor.

This clonotype was found a few times. The genes are TRBV24-1 and TRBJ2-1, with D unclear. The CDR3 runs 12 residues. Germline CDR1 and CDR2: KGHDR and SFDVKD. With 9 bases removed from V and 10 bases from J, the gap between germline ends came to 15 bases. CDR3 sequence: CATGSGSVEQFF. In DNA form, the CDR3 reads TGTGCCACCGGAAGTGGTTCCGTGGAGCAGTTCTTC.

This clonotype was recorded many times. The chain has TRBV5-1 and TRBJ2-1; 10 nucleotides line up with TRBD1. The CDR3 contains 15 residues. Trimming at V came to 4 bases and at J to 8 bases, leaving 9 bases not matched to a gene. Germline values: CDR1 SGHRS, CDR2 YFSETQ. Here the CDR3 reads CASSLRDRGYDEQFF. In DNA, the CDR3 is TGCGCCAGCAGCCTCCGGGACAGGGGTTACGATGAGCAGTTCTTC.

This chain connects TRBV10-1 to TRBJ2-7; 9 bases are shared with TRBD2. The ends lost 0 bases at V and 2 bases at J; junction bases unmatched: 5. This CDR3 spans 16 amino acids. Germline V gene data show CDR1 as WNHNN and CDR2 as SYGVQD (reference sequence). For the CDR3, the DNA is TGCGCCAGCAGTGAGTCGGCGGGAGGGAAGACCTACGAGCAGTACTTC. Amino acid sequence: CASSESAGGKTYEQYF.

This clonotype has more than one count but fewer than ten. The chain links TRBV7-3 to TRBJ2-1, with D perhaps being TRBD1 or TRBD2 (5 bases each). The V end was cut by 2 bases, the J end by 5 bases, with 10 bases between. The CDR3 has 14 amino acids. Germline V gives CDR1 SGHTA, CDR2 FQGTGA. The CDR3 region has the DNA TGTGCCAGCAGCTTACCGGGACGGGACAATGAGCAGTTCTTC. Protein sequence: CASSLPGRDNEQFF.

This clonotype appeared a few times. The genes are TRBV10-1 and TRBJ2-1, with a possible D match to TRBD2 (5 bases). Germline V lookup: CDR1 WNHNN, CDR2 SYGVQD (reference sequence). V was cut by 3 bases and J by 0 bases, with 12 bases left in between. CDR3 size: 16 residues. CDR3 sequence (DNA): TGCGCCAGCAGTGACCATGCGGGCCGCTCCTACAATGAGCAGTTCTTC. It yields the protein CASSDHAGRSYNEQFF.

This clonotype was observed at least ten times. The genes are TRBV7-9 and TRBJ1-5; D is possibly TRBD1 (5 bases). The CDR3 extends over 14 amino acids. The germline CDR1 and CDR2 sequences are SEHNR and FQNEAQ (reference sequence). V lost 4 bases, J lost 1 base, and 8 bases lay in between. CDR3 in amino acids: CASSYQGSNQPQHF. The CDR3 DNA reads TGTGCCAGCAGCTACCAGGGAAGCAATCAGCCCCAGCATTTT. Filled out from reference TRBV7-9 and TRBJ1-5, the complete variable domain reads DTGVSQNPRHKITKRGQNVTFRCDPISEHNRLYWYRQTLGQGPEFLTYFQNEAQLEKSRLLSDRFSAERPKGSFSTLEIQRTEQGDSAMYLCASSYQGSNQPQHFGDGTRLSIL.

This clonotype was observed once. The V gene is TRBV5-1, the J gene TRBJ2-5; D ambiguous. The CDR3 consists of 11 residues. CDR1 and CDR2 from the germline V gene are SGHRS and YFSETQ. The V and J ends lost 6 bases and 7 bases respectively, with 10 bases between them. This CDR3 reads CASTVEGTQYF. Written as DNA, the CDR3 is TGCGCCAGCACCGTGGAAGGGACCCAGTACTTC.

This clonotype has just a few counts. The rearrangement links TRBV5-1 to TRBJ2-2, with 8 bases lining up with TRBD1. Per the germline V gene, CDR1 is SGHRS and CDR2 is YFSETQ. V lost 1 base to trimming and J lost 0 bases; unmatched junction nucleotides: 5. The CDR3 runs to 17 residues. This CDR3 reads CASSLLGTGTNTGELFF. CDR3 nucleotides: TGCGCCAGCAGCTTGTTGGGGACAGGAACGAACACCGGGGAGCTGTTTTTT.

This rearrangement joins TRBV18 to TRBJ2-5; D is possibly TRBD2 (5 bases). V shed 3 bases and J shed 3 bases, with 8 bases lying between them. The CDR3 is 13 amino acids. Germline CDR1 KGHSH, CDR2 LQKENI. The CDR3 nucleotides read TGTGCCAGCTCACCCGGGATAGAAGAGACCCAGTACTTC. Translating gives CASSPGIEETQYF. Full variable domain (remainder filled in from reference TRBV18 and TRBJ2-5): NAGVMQNPRHLVRRRGQEARLRCSPMKGHSHVYWYRQLPEEGLKFMVYLQKENIIDESGMPKERFSAEFPKEGPSILRIQQVVRGDSAAYFCASSPGIEETQYFGPGTRLLVL.

The rearrangement links TRBV29-1 to TRBJ1-1; D gene ambiguous. Germline CDR1 SQVTM, CDR2 ANQGSEA. The CDR3 is 13 residues long. V lost 4 bases and J 0 bases, leaving 9 bases between the germline ends. CDR3 sequence (DNA): TGCAGCGTTGTTCGTCTTTTGAACACTGAAGCTTTCTTT. Residues: CSVVRLLNTEAFF. The full variable domain, its missing parts supplied by reference TRBV29-1 and TRBJ1-1, is SAVISQKPSRDICQRGTSLTIQCQVDSQVTMMFWYRQQPGQSLTLIATANQGSEATYESGFVIDKFPISRPNLTFSTLTVSNMSPEDSSIYLCSVVRLLNTEAFFGQGTRLTVV.